The 24 T cell receptor beta chains presented below share a single source sample, sequenced in a study of T cell changes during pregnancy in multiple sclerosis. Profiled with immunoSEQ multiplex PCR; TCRdb holds only in-frame clones, not every one. This table holds around 51,000 clones, 85% to 95% found once. This specimen was peripheral blood, taken in the second trimester of pregnancy. The receptors here all came from a female donor with multiple sclerosis, enrolled in a pregnancy study.

The rearrangement joins TRBV15 to TRBJ1-4; 7 nucleotides agree with TRBD1. Germline V gene data show CDR1 as LNHNV and CDR2 as YYDKDF (reference sequence). With V trimmed by 0 bases and J by 4 bases, 5 bases remained unmatched. This CDR3 has 16 residues. The CDR3 DNA reads as TGTGCCACCAGCAGAGATGGGAACAGGGGTAATGAAAAACTGTTTTTT. Residues: CATSRDGNRGNEKLFF.

This chain connects TRBV27 to TRBJ2-7, with 9 bases identical to TRBD1. The germline V gene encodes CDR1 MNHEY and CDR2 SMNVEV (reference sequence). CDR3 length equals 16 residues. J was trimmed by 0 bases and V by 3 bases; bases with no gene match: 6. CDR3 nucleotides: TGTGCCAGCAGTTTGGGGGGGACAGGGAGCTCCTACGAGCAGTACTTC. Translation: CASSLGGTGSSYEQYF.

This clone was observed a few times. V usage is TRBV28 and J usage is TRBJ1-1, with 7 positions matching TRBD1. Unmatched junction bases numbered 5, after V lost 6 bases and J lost 1 base. CDR1 and CDR2 from the germline V gene are MDHEN and SYDVKM. The CDR3 is 14 residues long. The CDR3 DNA reads as TGTGCCAGCAGCCCCGGGACAGAGAACACTGAAGCTTTCTTT. Translated, it gives CASSPGTENTEAFF.

The rearrangement uses TRBV18 and TRBJ2-1; the D gene is possibly TRBD1 (6 bases). CDR1 and CDR2 from the germline V gene are KGHSH and LQKENI. This CDR3 has 15 amino acids. The ends were cut back, 3 bases at V and 7 bases at J, with 16 bases in the middle. The CDR3 DNA sequence: TGTGCCAGCTCACCGGGAAGGGGGATTGGGAATGAGCAGTTCTTC. The encoded protein is CASSPGRGIGNEQFF.

This clone has just a few counts. The chain links TRBV11-2 to TRBJ2-7, with D hard to call. The CDR3 has 12 amino acids. The V gene lost 7 bases and the J gene lost 4 bases, with 11 bases spanning the gap. Germline CDR1 SGHAT, CDR2 FQNNGV. The CDR3 DNA is TGTGCCAGCAACCCTTACCGGTACGAGCAGTACTTC. It specifies CASNPYRYEQYF.

This clone was detected only a few times. The rearrangement uses TRBV12-5 and TRBJ2-7; 9 bases fit TRBD2. Germline trimming cut 8 bases from V and 0 bases from J; bases unmatched to any gene: 5. The CDR3 has 14 amino acids. CDR1 and CDR2 (germline): LGHNT, FRNRAP. The CDR3 sequence: CASSAGGNSYEQYF. The DNA of the CDR3 is TGTGCTAGTAGTGCGGGGGGGAACTCCTACGAGCAGTACTTC.

This clone was picked up one time. The V and J genes are TRBV11-2 and TRBJ2-1; 8 bases are shared with TRBD1. After removal of 0 bases from V and 6 bases from J, the junction contained 10 bases not matched to a gene. The length of the CDR3 is 17 residues. Germline V gene lookup returns CDR1 SGHAT and CDR2 FQNNGV. The CDR3 bases are TGTGCCAGCAGCTTAGATCACGACAGGGGTATTACCAATGAGCAGTTCTTC. It encodes CASSLDHDRGITNEQFF. Complete variable domain (other parts from reference TRBV11-2 and TRBJ2-1): EAGVAQSPRYKIIEKRQSVAFWCNPISGHATLYWYQQILGQGPKLLIQFQNNGVVDDSQLPKDRFSAERLKGVDSTLKIQPAKLEDSAVYLCASSLDHDRGITNEQFFGPGTRLTVL.

The rearrangement links TRBV4-2 to TRBJ1-1; D uncertain. Trimming took 0 bases from V and 1 from J, leaving 6 bases between them. The CDR3 length is 14 residues. The germline gives CDR1 LGHNA, CDR2 YNFKEQ. The DNA of the CDR3 is TGTGCCAGCAGCCAAGATCCCGGGAACACTGAAGCTTTCTTT. Amino acid sequence: CASSQDPGNTEAFF.

The chain joins TRBV5-1 to TRBJ1-5, with D unresolved. Germline V CDR1 and CDR2: SGHRS, YFSETQ. The V end was cut by 5 bases, the J end by 5 bases, with 11 bases between. CDR3 length: 13 residues. The CDR3 is CASSLYVDQPQHF. The CDR3 coding sequence is TGCGCCAGCAGTCTCTACGTGGATCAGCCCCAGCATTTT.

This chain connects TRBV7-2 to TRBJ2-2; perhaps TRBD2 as D (6 bases). The V end was cut by 5 bases, the J end by 3 bases, with 13 bases between. Germline-derived CDR1 and CDR2 are SGHTA and FQGNSA. The CDR3 sequence is 15 residues long. The chain's CDR3 is CASSPLGGDTGELFF. CDR3 DNA sequence: TGTGCCAGCAGCCCTCTGGGGGGAGACACCGGGGAGCTGTTTTTT.

The chain recombines TRBV19 with TRBJ2-1; 9 bases are a match to TRBD2. Germline V gene data show CDR1 as LNHDA and CDR2 as SQIVND (reference sequence). The trim removed 8 bases at V and 9 bases at J, leaving 14 bases unmatched. The CDR3 sequence is 15 residues long. The CDR3: CASSYGLAGRVEQFF. CDR3 DNA: TGTGCCAGTTCCTACGGTCTAGCGGGAAGAGTTGAGCAGTTCTTC.

V usage is TRBV7-9 and J usage is TRBJ2-7; D ambiguous. There are 14 residues in the CDR3. Trimming left V 1 base short and J 3 bases short, with 10 bases between. Looked up from germline, CDR1 is SEHNR and CDR2 is FQNEAQ (reference sequence). The CDR3 sequence: CASSLDAGIYEQYF. CDR3 bases: TGTGCCAGCAGCTTAGATGCAGGAATCTACGAGCAGTACTTC.

The V gene is TRBV4-3, the J gene TRBJ2-3; D is undetermined. CDR3 length: 14 amino acids. Germline loops: CDR1 LGHNA, CDR2 YSLEER. V was trimmed by 4 bases and J by 4 bases, leaving 12 bases between them. This CDR3 reads CASSRDSRADTQYF. The CDR3 DNA sequence: TGCGCCAGCAGCCGAGATAGCCGCGCAGATACGCAGTATTTT.

The chain carries TRBV27 and TRBJ2-7, with D maybe TRBD2 (5 bases). The V gene lost 7 bases and the J gene lost 5 bases, with 18 bases spanning the gap. CDR3 length equals 14 residues. CDR1 and CDR2 (germline): MNHEY, SMNVEV (reference sequence). The CDR3 loop reads CASNFRGRLDEQYF. The CDR3 DNA follows: TGTGCCAGCAACTTTAGAGGGAGATTGGACGAGCAGTACTTC.

The chain has TRBV10-3 and TRBJ2-7, with 11 bases fitting TRBD1. The CDR3 is 14 residues long. V dropped 4 bases and J dropped 3; count of bases not matched to a gene: 2. The V gene's germline CDR1 is ENHRY and CDR2 SYGVKD. For the CDR3, the DNA is TGTGCCATCAGTGTGGGGACAGGGGGCTACGAGCAGTACTTC. Protein: CAISVGTGGYEQYF.

The rearrangement joins TRBV30 to TRBJ2-7; TRBD1 matches 9 bases. Germline-derived CDR1 and CDR2 are GTSNPN and SVGIG (reference sequence). V dropped 2 bases and J dropped 7; count of bases not matched to a gene: 6. This CDR3 contains 13 residues. For the CDR3, the DNA is TGTGCCTGGAGTCCCCCGGGACAGGGAGAGCAGTACTTC. Translating it yields CAWSPPGQGEQYF.

The chain links TRBV11-2 to TRBJ2-3; possibly TRBD2 for D (6 bases). Trimming shortened V by 5 bases and J by 11 bases, and 11 bases separated the two germline ends. Germline-derived CDR1 and CDR2 are SGHAT and FQNNGV. The CDR3 totals 11 residues. CDR3 sequence: CASSRGFEQYF. CDR3 coding DNA: TGTGCCAGCAGCCGGGGGTTCGAGCAGTATTTT.

The count of this clone is one. The V and J genes are TRBV18 and TRBJ2-2; D call uncertain. The V and J ends lost 3 bases and 0 bases respectively, with 20 bases between them. The germline V gene has CDR1 KGHSH and CDR2 LQKENI. The CDR3 has 19 amino acids. CDR3 in DNA: TGTGCCAGCTCACCGACTCTGCCGACTGGCAGATCGAACACCGGGGAGCTGTTTTTT. Residues: CASSPTLPTGRSNTGELFF.

The chain joins TRBV5-6 to TRBJ2-7; a possible D gene is TRBD2 (5 bases). Trimming stripped 5 bases from V and 7 bases from J, with 10 bases between. Germline values: CDR1 SGHDT, CDR2 YYEEEE. The CDR3 consists of 11 residues. CDR3 bases: TGTGCCAGCAGGGGCTCGGGAGAGCAGTACTTC. As protein: CASRGSGEQYF.

This chain uses TRBV9 with TRBJ2-1, with 9 bases that match TRBD1. J lost 6 bases, V lost 4 bases, and 5 bases had no gene match. The germline V gene encodes CDR1 SGDLS and CDR2 YYNGEE. The CDR3 covers 14 residues. The DNA for the CDR3 is TGTGCCAGCAGCCCTGGGACAGGGAGCAATGAGCAGTTCTTC. It translates to CASSPGTGSNEQFF. Full variable domain (remainder filled in from reference TRBV9 and TRBJ2-1): DSGVTQTPKHLITATGQRVTLRCSPRSGDLSVYWYQQSLDQGLQFLIQYYNGEERAKGNILERFSAQQFPDLHSELNLSSLELGDSALYFCASSPGTGSNEQFFGPGTRLTVL.

The chain combines TRBV5-8 with TRBJ2-5, with 8 bases aligning to TRBD1. CDR3 length: 12 residues. Germline CDR1 and CDR2: SGHTS and YDEGEE. V dropped 8 bases and J dropped 3; count of bases not matched to a gene: 3. The CDR3 reads CASADREETQYF. Written as DNA, the CDR3 is TGTGCCAGTGCGGACAGGGAAGAGACCCAGTACTTC.

The chain uses TRBV28 and TRBJ1-2, with 8 bases fitting TRBD1. This CDR3 has 16 residues. Germline CDR1 reads MDHEN; CDR2 reads SYDVKM. V gave up 6 bases and J gave up 3 bases; unmatched junction bases: 12. CDR3 residues: CASRLPGGTGHYGYTF. The CDR3 coding sequence is TGTGCCAGCAGGTTACCTGGTGGGACAGGCCACTATGGCTACACCTTC.

The chain carries TRBV27 and TRBJ2-2; 7 bases line up with TRBD2. The V gene end was trimmed by 4 bases and the J gene end by 7 bases; junction bases not matched to a gene: 3. This CDR3 is built from 13 residues. Germline-derived CDR1 and CDR2 are MNHEY and SMNVEV (reference sequence). CDR3 in amino acids: CASSWDYYGELFF. The CDR3 nucleotides are TGTGCCAGCAGTTGGGACTACTACGGGGAGCTGTTTTTT.

J is TRBJ2-7 and V is TRBV4-2, with TRBD2 identical over 9 bases. J lost 6 bases, V lost 5 bases, and 14 bases had no gene match. From germline, CDR1 is LGHNA and CDR2 YNFKEQ. The CDR3 consists of 16 residues. This chain's CDR3 is CASSRGMKREDGEQYF. CDR3 coding DNA: TGTGCCAGCAGCAGGGGGATGAAGCGGGAGGACGGCGAGCAGTACTTC.